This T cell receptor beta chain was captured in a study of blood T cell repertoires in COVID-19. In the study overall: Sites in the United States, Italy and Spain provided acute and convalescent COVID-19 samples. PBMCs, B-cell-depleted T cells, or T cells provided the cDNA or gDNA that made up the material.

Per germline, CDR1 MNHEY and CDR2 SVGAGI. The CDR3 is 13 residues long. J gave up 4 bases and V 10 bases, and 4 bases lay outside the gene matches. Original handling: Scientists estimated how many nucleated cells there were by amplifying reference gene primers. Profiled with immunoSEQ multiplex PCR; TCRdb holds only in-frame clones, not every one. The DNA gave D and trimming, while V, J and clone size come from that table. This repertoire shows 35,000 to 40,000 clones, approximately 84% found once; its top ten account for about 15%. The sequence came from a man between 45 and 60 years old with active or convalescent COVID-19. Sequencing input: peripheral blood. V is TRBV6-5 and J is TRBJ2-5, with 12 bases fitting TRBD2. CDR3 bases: TGTGCCACTAGCGGGGGGGGGTTAGAGACCCAGTACTTC. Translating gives CATSGGGLETQYF.